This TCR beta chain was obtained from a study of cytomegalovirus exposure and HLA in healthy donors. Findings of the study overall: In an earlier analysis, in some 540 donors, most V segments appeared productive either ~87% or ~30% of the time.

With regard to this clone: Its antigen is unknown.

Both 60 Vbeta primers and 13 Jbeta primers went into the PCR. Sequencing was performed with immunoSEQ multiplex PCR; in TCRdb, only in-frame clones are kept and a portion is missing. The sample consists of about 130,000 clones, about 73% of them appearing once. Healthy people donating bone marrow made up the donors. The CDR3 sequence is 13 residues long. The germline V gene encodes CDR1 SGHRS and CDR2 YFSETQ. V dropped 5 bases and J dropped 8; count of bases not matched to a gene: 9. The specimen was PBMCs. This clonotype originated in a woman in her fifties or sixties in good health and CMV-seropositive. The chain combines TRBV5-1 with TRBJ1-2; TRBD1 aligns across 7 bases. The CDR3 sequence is CASSSENRGGYTF. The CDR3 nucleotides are TGCGCCAGCAGTTCCGAAAACAGGGGCGGCTACACCTTC.